This T cell receptor (beta chain) is drawn from a study of OX40 agonist ivuxolimab in advanced cancers. At the level of the study: Across the patients, intravenous ivuxolimab was delivered every 2 weeks at 0.01 to 10 mg/kg. In three patients, partial responses were observed, one with hepatocellular carcinoma and two with cutaneous melanoma.

The method was immunoSEQ multiplex PCR; TCRdb's version includes in-frame clones alone and lacks a portion of them. The table records about 74,000 clones, around 80% of them present only once. Study findings and constraints: Within 6 weeks, CD4+ and CD8+ blood T cells expanded clonally at 0.1 to 3.0 mg/kg.

Germline V gene sequence: CDR1 LNHDA, CDR2 SQIVND (reference sequence). Trimming stripped 5 bases from V and 0 bases from J, with 16 bases between. The CDR3 has 16 residues. Concerning this clone itself: The target antigen is unknown.

Source: CD4+ or CD8+ T cells sorted from blood, taken in a trial of the OX40 agonist ivuxolimab. J is TRBJ1-2 and V is TRBV19; a possible D gene is TRBD1 (5 bases). The receptor comes from an adult with an advanced solid tumor such as melanoma, head and neck, liver or kidney cancer. The CDR3 DNA follows: TGTGCCAGTAGTCCCACCTACAGGAGAGCTAACTATGGCTACACCTTC. Residues: CASSPTYRRANYGYTF.